These T cell receptor beta chains were read from a single sample in a study of CD8+CD57+ T cells in acquired aplastic anemia. TCRdb ran MiXCR on the reads and lists one entry per CDR3 protein. In the table there are roughly 250,000 distinct CDR3 sequences, roughly half of which are singletons. Input material: sorted CD4+, CD8+, or CD8+CD57+ T cells (not recorded which) from PBMCs. The source of these receptors is a human donor with aplastic anemia. The CDR3 runs from the conserved cysteine through the conserved F or W. A D gene is named only where the DNA matches it firmly. Clone size is shown for a subset of rows, as once, few, many or a class of expanded clone.

J gene	V gene	clone size	D gene	CDR3 protein	CDR3 DNA
TRBJ1-1	TRBV20-1	.	.	CSARLGHMNTEAFF	TGCAGTGCTAGATTAGGACACATGAACACTGAAGCTTTCTTT
TRBJ2-7	TRBV5-5	many	TRBD1	CASSPGTGDSYEQYF	TGTGCCAGCAGCCCAGGAACAGGGGACTCCTACGAGCAGTACTTC
TRBJ2-1	TRBV12-3/TRBV12-4	many	.	CASRFDNEQFF	TGTGCCAGCAGGTTCGACAATGAGCAGTTCTTC
TRBJ1-6	TRBV13	many	TRBD1	CASSRTGEIRNSPLHF	TGTGCCAGCAGCCGGACAGGGGAAATAAGGAATTCACCCCTCCACTTT
TRBJ1-5	TRBV10-3	.	.	CAISEAGGQPQHF	TGTGCCATCAGTGAGGCGGGAGGTCAGCCCCAGCATTTT
TRBJ1-1	TRBV3-1	many	TRBD1	CASSPGTGVTEAFF	TGTGCCAGCAGCCCCGGGACAGGGGTTACTGAAGCTTTCTTT
TRBJ2-3	TRBV7-9	many	.	CASSFTDTQYF	TGTGCCAGCAGCTTTACAGATACGCAGTATTTT
TRBJ2-7	TRBV7-9	many	.	CASSPGVRAVEQYF	TGTGCCAGCAGCCCTGGAGTGAGGGCGGTCGAGCAGTACTTC
TRBJ2-1	TRBV7-3	many	TRBD2	CASSLMTSGYNEQFF	TGTGCCAGCAGCTTAATGACTAGCGGGTACAATGAGCAGTTCTTC
TRBJ2-1	TRBV10-3	.	.	CAISDTTGESSYNEQFF	TGTGCCATCAGTGATACCACAGGAGAGAGCTCCTACAATGAGCAGTTCTTC
TRBJ2-5	TRBV10-3	.	.	CATSTGLWEETQYF	TGTGCCACCAGCACGGGGCTTTGGGAAGAGACCCAGTACTTC
TRBJ2-1	TRBV27	.	.	CASSFGVGNEQFF	TGTGCCAGCAGTTTTGGGGTTGGGAATGAGCAGTTCTTC
TRBJ2-5	TRBV24-1	.	.	CALYVQETQYF	TGTGCCTTATATGTCCAGGAGACCCAGTACTTC
TRBJ1-6	TRBV14	.	TRBD1	CAGSQGSGQPGTGFISYNSPLHF	TGTGCCGGCAGCCAAGGATCCGGTCAACCCGGGACAGGGTTTATTTCCTATAATTCACCCCTCCACTTT
TRBJ2-7	TRBV20-1	.	TRBD2	CSARLAGGLNEQYF	TGCAGTGCTAGGCTAGCGGGGGGGCTGAACGAGCAGTACTTC
TRBJ2-1	TRBV14	many	TRBD2	CASSQEVSRREGLNEQFF	TGTGCCAGCAGCCAAGAAGTTAGTAGGCGGGAGGGCCTCAATGAGCAGTTCTTC
TRBJ2-1	TRBV27	few	.	CASSKDPTYNEQFF	TGTGCCAGCAGTAAAGATCCTACCTACAATGAGCAGTTCTTC
TRBJ1-1	TRBV7-2	.	.	CASSLGPPADTEAFF	TGTGCCAGCAGCTTAGGCCCCCCGGCAGACACTGAAGCTTTCTTT
TRBJ2-2	TRBV3-1	.	TRBD1	CASSLLRDRGYDTGELFF	TGTGCCAGCAGCCTTCTTCGGGACAGGGGATACGACACCGGGGAGCTGTTTTTT
TRBJ2-3	TRBV27	few	.	CASSLSRRGTDTQYF	TGTGCCAGCAGTTTATCGCGGCGGGGCACAGATACGCAGTATTTT
TRBJ2-1	TRBV25-1	few	.	CASSESSGVGVGNEQFF	TGTGCCAGCAGTGAATCTTCTGGAGTGGGAGTGGGGAATGAGCAGTTCTTC
TRBJ2-7	TRBV20-1	.	.	CSARDPQYEQYF	TGCAGTGCTAGAGATCCCCAGTACGAGCAGTACTTC
TRBJ2-7	TRBV7-9	many	.	CASSWDSAYEQYF	TGTGCCAGCAGCTGGGATTCGGCCTACGAGCAGTACTTC
TRBJ2-2	TRBV9	.	TRBD2	CASSVVTSGNGELFF	TGTGCCAGCAGCGTAGTAACTAGCGGAAACGGGGAGCTGTTTTTT
TRBJ1-5	TRBV2	.	TRBD1	CASSDIGTGVQPQRF	TGTGCCAGCAGTGATATCGGGACAGGGGTGCAGCCCCAGCGTTTT
TRBJ2-7	TRBV7-8	.	.	CASSFSWAGTYEQYF	TGTGCCAGCAGTTTTAGCTGGGCAGGGACTTACGAGCAGTACTTC
TRBJ1-1	TRBV7-3	once	TRBD1	CASTVAGGGDRKNTEAFF	TGTGCCAGCACTGTTGCGGGGGGAGGGGACAGGAAGAACACTGAAGCTTTCTTT
TRBJ1-2	TRBV2	.	.	CASSEGQGRRYTF	TGTGCCAGCAGTGAGGGCCAGGGAAGGCGCTACACCTTC
TRBJ1-1	TRBV20-1	.	.	CSARAAGSSEAFF	TGCAGTGCTAGAGCGGCAGGGTCGAGTGAAGCTTTCTTT
TRBJ1-4	TRBV15	.	.	CATSRHFGGSNNEKLFF	TGTGCCACCAGCAGACATTTCGGAGGGTCGAATAATGAAAAACTGTTTTTT
TRBJ2-7	TRBV10-3	many	.	CAISEGQSLYEQYF	TGTGCCATCAGTGAGGGACAGTCTTTATACGAGCAGTACTTC
TRBJ2-1	TRBV4-1	few	.	CASSQGPGTHNEQFF	TGCGCCAGCAGCCAAGGACCCGGGACGCACAATGAGCAGTTCTTC
TRBJ2-7	TRBV5-4	few	TRBD1	CASSFVPGGSYEQYF	TGTGCCAGCAGCTTCGTCCCAGGGGGTTCGTACGAGCAGTACTTC
TRBJ2-4	TRBV10-1	.	TRBD1	CASSPDRVNQYF	TGCGCCAGCAGTCCGGACAGGGTGAATCAGTACTTC
TRBJ1-6	TRBV27	many	.	CASGLRKGNSPLHF	TGTGCCAGCGGTCTGCGGAAGGGAAATTCACCCCTCCACTTT
TRBJ2-2	TRBV20-1	many	.	CSARETVNTGELFF	TGCAGTGCTAGGGAGACAGTGAACACCGGGGAGCTGTTTTTT
TRBJ2-5	TRBV7-2	.	TRBD1	CASSSRTGLTKETQYF	TGTGCCAGCAGCTCGCGGACAGGGCTCACGAAAGAGACCCAGTACTTC
TRBJ2-6	TRBV7-3	.	.	CASSLQSGGANVLTF	TGTGCCAGCAGCTTACAGTCGGGTGGGGCCAACGTCCTGACTTTC
TRBJ2-7	TRBV10-1	few	.	CASSDGRSPYEQYF	TGCGCCAGCAGTGATGGCCGTTCTCCCTACGAGCAGTACTTC
TRBJ1-2	TRBV5-1	.	.	CASSLIRDNYGYTF	TGTGCCAGCAGCTTAATCCGGGACAACTATGGCTACACCTTC
TRBJ2-3	TRBV7-2	once	.	CASSSEGRGQGAHWYTQYF	TGTGCCAGCAGCTCCGAAGGGCGGGGACAAGGGGCCCACTGGTATACGCAGTATTTT
TRBJ1-1	TRBV14	.	.	CASSARDAARGGDTEAFF	TGTGCCAGCAGTGCTAGAGATGCGGCCAGGGGAGGGGACACTGAAGCTTTCTTT
TRBJ1-6	TRBV25-1	.	.	CASSAQYNSPLHF	TGTGCCAGCAGTGCTCAGTATAATTCACCCCTCCACTTT